This passage covers 9 T cell receptor beta chains from one sample sequenced in a study of T cells after yellow fever vaccination. TCRdb re-analysed the 5' RACE reads in MiXCR, keeping a single row per CDR3 protein. The sample has about 580,000 distinct CDR3 sequences, approximately 16% seen once. The sequencing here drew on PBMCs, taken about 5 days after the first yellow fever vaccination. Receptors originate from a man aged 18 to 30 who received the YFV17D yellow fever vaccine.

V and J are TRBV6-1 and TRBJ2-7, with 7 bases matching TRBD2. V shed 8 bases and J 3 bases; nucleotides not matched to a gene: 13. The germline gives CDR1 MNHNS, CDR2 SASEGT. The CDR3 consists of 15 residues. The CDR3 nucleotides are TGTGCCAGCCGATATTATCCAGCGGGGCGCTACGAGCAGTACGTC. Its protein product is CASRYYPAGRYEQYV.

This clonotype showed up just a few times. The gene calls are TRBV7-9 and TRBJ1-4, with 8 bases matching TRBD1. The CDR3 loop spans 14 amino acids. The V gene's germline CDR1 is SEHNR and CDR2 FQNEAQ (reference sequence). Trimming cost V 3 bases and J 5 bases; bases outside gene matches: 2. CDR3 DNA sequence: TGTGCCAGCAGCTTGGACAGGGAAAATGAAAAACTGTTTTTT. Translation gives CASSLDRENEKLFF.

V usage is TRBV18 and J usage is TRBJ2-5, with a weak D call TRBD1 (6 bases). The germline CDR1 and CDR2 sequences are KGHSH and LQKENI. The V gene lost 8 bases and the J gene lost 0 bases, with 16 bases spanning the gap. The CDR3 runs to 15 residues. CDR3 DNA sequence: TGTGCCAGCGCCAGAAACAGGGACCACCAAGAGACCCAGTACTTC. This gives the protein CASARNRDHQETQYF.

In this sample, this clonotype turned up many times. The V call is TRBV5-1, the J call TRBJ2-1; no reliable D call. The CDR3 spans 15 residues. Germline loops: CDR1 SGHRS, CDR2 YFSETQ. Trimming removed 4 bases at V and 0 bases at J, with 11 bases between. The CDR3 coding sequence is TGCGCCAGCAGCCTAACAGTAAGCTCCTACAATGAGCAGTTCTTC. Its translation is CASSLTVSSYNEQFF.

The genes are TRBV4-3 and TRBJ2-7; D possibly corresponds to TRBD2 (5 bases). V gave up 1 base and J gave up 4 bases, with 8 bases separating them. This CDR3 is 13 amino acids long. The germline V gene has CDR1 LGHNA and CDR2 YSLEER. The chain's CDR3 is CASSQGPGYEQYV. The CDR3 DNA follows: TGCGCCAGCAGCCAAGGTCCGGGGTACGAGCAGTACGTC.

The rearrangement joins TRBV11-2 to TRBJ2-3; D call uncertain. Germline loops: CDR1 SGHAT, CDR2 FQNNGV. The CDR3 is 15 amino acids. Trimming pared 0 bases from V and 3 bases from J, leaving 10 bases between. CDR3 DNA: TGTGCCAGCAGCTTAGACGTCGTATGGACAGATACGCAGTATTTT. Amino acids: CASSLDVVWTDTQYF. Full variable domain (outside the CDR3, taken from reference TRBV11-2 and TRBJ2-3): EAGVAQSPRYKIIEKRQSVAFWCNPISGHATLYWYQQILGQGPKLLIQFQNNGVVDDSQLPKDRFSAERLKGVDSTLKIQPAKLEDSAVYLCASSLDVVWTDTQYFGPGTRLTVL.

The chain carries TRBV4-3 and TRBJ2-1; unclear D gene. Germline lookup yields CDR1 LGHNA and CDR2 YSLEER. V was cut by 0 bases and J by 9 bases, with 18 bases left in between. The CDR3 totals 16 residues. The CDR3 sequence: CASSQDHRPPSGEQFF. The CDR3 nucleotides are TGCGCCAGCAGCCAAGATCATAGACCCCCGTCGGGTGAGCAGTTCTTC.

This rearrangement joins TRBV20-1 to TRBJ2-2, with TRBD1 matching 7 bases. Germline V gene lookup returns CDR1 DFQATT and CDR2 SNEGSKA (reference sequence). With 0 bases clipped from V and 7 bases from J, the junction kept 5 bases outside the gene matches. The CDR3 runs to 14 residues. CDR3 DNA: TGCAGTGCTAGAGAAGGACAGGACAGCGGGGAGCTGTTTTTT. Protein product: CSAREGQDSGELFF.

The chain joins TRBV6-1 to TRBJ1-3, with D unresolved. V gave up 6 bases and J gave up 0 bases, with 9 bases separating them. The CDR3 totals 14 residues. Germline CDR1 MNHNS, CDR2 SASEGT. The CDR3 coding sequence is TGTGCCAGCAGGGCGCTTGCCTCTGGAAACACCATATATTTT. Protein: CASRALASGNTIYF.